The 5 T cell receptor beta chains in this list originate from one sample, sequenced in a study of graft-versus-host responses after intestinal transplantation. Their cognate antigens are unknown. TCRdb keeps only in-frame clones here, not all; method: immunoSEQ multiplex PCR. This table has 85,000 to 90,000 clones, 90% appearing once. Sequenced here: unstimulated CD4+ T cells sorted from spleen or lymph node cells, sampled before intestinal transplant. The origin of the receptors is a human donor who received an intestinal transplant.

The gene calls are TRBV7-3 and TRBJ1-1, with 8 bases identical to TRBD1. Germline CDR1 reads SGHTA; CDR2 reads FQGTGA. CDR3 size: 15 residues. With 4 bases clipped from V and 1 base from J, the junction kept 5 bases outside the gene matches. This CDR3 reads CASSSQGTGNTEAFF. Here the CDR3 DNA reads TGTGCCAGCAGCTCTCAGGGGACAGGGAACACTGAAGCTTTCTTT. Full variable domain (rest looked up from reference TRBV7-3 and TRBJ1-1): GAGVSQTPSNKVTEKGKYVELRCDPISGHTALYWYRQSLGQGPEFLIYFQGTGAADDSGLPNDRFFAVRPEGSVSTLKIQRTERGDSAVYLCASSSQGTGNTEAFFGQGTRLTVV.

The gene calls are TRBV18 and TRBJ1-6, with TRBD1 identical over 7 bases. CDR1 is KGHSH and CDR2 is LQKENI in the germline V gene. V trimming: 2 bases; J trimming: 2 bases; junction bases outside the gene matches: 9. The CDR3 has 18 amino acids. As DNA, the CDR3 is TGTGCCAGCTCACCAAGAGACAGGGACTTCCCCTATAATTCACCCCTCCACTTT. Its protein is CASSPRDRDFPYNSPLHF.

This sequence joins TRBV5-1 and TRBJ1-1; D remains unclear. The CDR3 totals 13 residues. Germline lookup yields CDR1 SGHRS and CDR2 YFSETQ. The ends were cut back, 4 bases at V and 3 bases at J, with 10 bases in the middle. The CDR3 coding sequence is TGCGCCAGCAGCCGAAGGGAGGACACTGAAGCTTTCTTT. The encoded protein is CASSRREDTEAFF.

This chain links TRBV5-1 with TRBJ2-1; 9 bases fit TRBD2. V was clipped by 1 base and J by 1 base; unmatched bases: 3. The germline CDR1 and CDR2 sequences are SGHRS and YFSETQ. The CDR3 is 16 residues long. The CDR3 nucleotides are TGCGCCAGCAGCTTGATGGCGGGGGGGTCCTACAATGAGCAGTTCTTC. Encoded protein: CASSLMAGGSYNEQFF.

The chain carries TRBV29-1 and TRBJ2-3; no clear D gene. Germline-derived CDR1 and CDR2 are SQVTM and ANQGSEA. The CDR3 is 11 amino acids. The germline V and J ends were trimmed by 7 bases and 2 bases, with 7 bases remaining between them. This CDR3 is CSASFTDTQYF. DNA of the CDR3: TGCAGCGCCTCCTTCACAGATACGCAGTATTTT.